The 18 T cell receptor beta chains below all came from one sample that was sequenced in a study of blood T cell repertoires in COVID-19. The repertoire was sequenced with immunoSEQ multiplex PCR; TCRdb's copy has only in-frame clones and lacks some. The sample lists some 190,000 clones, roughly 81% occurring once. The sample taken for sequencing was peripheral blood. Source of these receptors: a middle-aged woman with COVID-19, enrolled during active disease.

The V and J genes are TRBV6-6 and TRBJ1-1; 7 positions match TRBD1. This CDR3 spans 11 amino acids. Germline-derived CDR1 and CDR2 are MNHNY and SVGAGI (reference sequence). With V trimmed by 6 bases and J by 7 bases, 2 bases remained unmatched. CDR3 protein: CASSQGGEAFF. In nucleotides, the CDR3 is TGTGCCAGCAGCCAGGGGGGTGAAGCTTTCTTT.

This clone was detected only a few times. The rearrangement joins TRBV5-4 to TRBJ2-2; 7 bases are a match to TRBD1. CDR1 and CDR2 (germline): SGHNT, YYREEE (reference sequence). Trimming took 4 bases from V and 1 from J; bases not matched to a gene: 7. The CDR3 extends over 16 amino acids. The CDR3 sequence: CASSRENRGNTGELFF. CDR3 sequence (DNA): TGTGCCAGCAGCCGCGAAAACAGGGGGAACACCGGGGAGCTGTTTTTT.

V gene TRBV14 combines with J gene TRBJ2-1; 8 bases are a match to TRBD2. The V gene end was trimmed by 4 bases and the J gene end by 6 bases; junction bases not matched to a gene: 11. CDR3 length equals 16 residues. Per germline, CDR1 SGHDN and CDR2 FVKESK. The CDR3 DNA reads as TGTGCCAGCAGCCTTCGGGGGGGAATCTACGGCAATGAGCAGTTCTTC. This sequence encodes CASSLRGGIYGNEQFF. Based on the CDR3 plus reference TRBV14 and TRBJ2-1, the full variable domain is EAGVTQFPSHSVIEKGQTVTLRCDPISGHDNLYWYRRVMGKEIKFLLHFVKESKQDESGMPNNRFLAERTGGTYSTLKVQPAELEDSGVYFCASSLRGGIYGNEQFFGPGTRLTVL.

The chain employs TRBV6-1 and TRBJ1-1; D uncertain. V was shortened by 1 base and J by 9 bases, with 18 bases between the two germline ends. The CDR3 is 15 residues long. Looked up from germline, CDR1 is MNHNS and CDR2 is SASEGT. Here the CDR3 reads CASSEGWAGTEKAFF. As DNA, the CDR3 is TGTGCCAGCAGTGAAGGATGGGCTGGAACAGAGAAAGCTTTCTTT.

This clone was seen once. CDR3 coding DNA: TGTGCCAGCAGTCGACAGTCTATATTACTACTGAATGAAAAACTGTTTTTT. Amino acid sequence: CASSRQSILLLNEKLFF. The chain recombines TRBV3-1 (or the pseudogene TRBV3-2) with TRBJ1-4; TRBD1 might be the D (5 bases). This CDR3 comprises 17 residues. CDR1 is LGHDT and CDR2 is YNNKEL in the germline V gene (reference sequence). The germline V and J ends were trimmed by 6 bases and 5 bases, with 22 bases remaining between them.

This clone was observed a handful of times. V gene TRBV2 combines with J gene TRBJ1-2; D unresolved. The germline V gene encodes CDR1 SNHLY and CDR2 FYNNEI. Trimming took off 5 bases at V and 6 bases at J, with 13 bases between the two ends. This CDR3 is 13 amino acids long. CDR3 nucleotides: TGTGCCAGCAGTATAAGGGCGGGGAATGGCTACACCTTC. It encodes CASSIRAGNGYTF.

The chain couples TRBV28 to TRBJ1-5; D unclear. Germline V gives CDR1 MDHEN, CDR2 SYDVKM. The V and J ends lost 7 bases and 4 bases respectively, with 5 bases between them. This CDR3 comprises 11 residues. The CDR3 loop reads CASTKNQPQHF. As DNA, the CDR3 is TGTGCCAGCACCAAAAATCAGCCCCAGCATTTT.

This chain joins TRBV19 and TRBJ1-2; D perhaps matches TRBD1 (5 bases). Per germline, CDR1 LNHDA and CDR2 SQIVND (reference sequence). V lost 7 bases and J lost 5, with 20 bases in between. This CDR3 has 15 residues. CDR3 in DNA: TGTGCCAGTACCCTCAGGGCCCAAAACGATTATGGCTACACCTTC. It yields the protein CASTLRAQNDYGYTF.

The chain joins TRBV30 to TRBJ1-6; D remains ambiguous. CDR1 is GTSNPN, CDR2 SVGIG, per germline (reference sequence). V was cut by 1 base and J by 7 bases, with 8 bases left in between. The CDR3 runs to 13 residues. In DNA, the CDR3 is TGTGCCTGGAGTGGTACACAGAATTCACCCCTCCACTTT. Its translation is CAWSGTQNSPLHF. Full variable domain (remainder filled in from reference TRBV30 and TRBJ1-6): SQTIHQWPATLVQPVGSPLSLECTVEGTSNPNLYWYRQAAGRGLQLLFYSVGIGQISSEVPQNLSASRPQDRQFILSSKKLLLSDSGFYLCAWSGTQNSPLHFGNGTRLTVT.

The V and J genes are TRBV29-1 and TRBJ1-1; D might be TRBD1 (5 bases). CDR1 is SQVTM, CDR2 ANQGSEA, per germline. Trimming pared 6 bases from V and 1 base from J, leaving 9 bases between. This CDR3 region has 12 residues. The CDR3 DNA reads TGCAGCGTGCGCCAGGGGAACACTGAAGCTTTCTTT. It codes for CSVRQGNTEAFF.

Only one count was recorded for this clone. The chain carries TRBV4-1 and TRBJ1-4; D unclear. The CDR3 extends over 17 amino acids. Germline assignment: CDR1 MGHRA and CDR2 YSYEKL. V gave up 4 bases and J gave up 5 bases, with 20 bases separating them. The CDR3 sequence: CASSRVLTGSSNEKLFF. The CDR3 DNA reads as TGCGCCAGCAGCCGAGTATTGACCGGGTCTTCAAATGAAAAACTGTTTTTT.

The CDR3 DNA follows: TGTGCCAGCAGTTTTAACCCGGCAGGTTTAACCTACGAGCAGTACTTC. Its protein is CASSFNPAGLTYEQYF. The chain links TRBV27 to TRBJ2-7, with D unclear. This CDR3 is 16 amino acids long. V was clipped by 3 bases and J by 2 bases, with 17 bases between them. Germline V gene data show CDR1 as MNHEY and CDR2 as SMNVEV (reference sequence).

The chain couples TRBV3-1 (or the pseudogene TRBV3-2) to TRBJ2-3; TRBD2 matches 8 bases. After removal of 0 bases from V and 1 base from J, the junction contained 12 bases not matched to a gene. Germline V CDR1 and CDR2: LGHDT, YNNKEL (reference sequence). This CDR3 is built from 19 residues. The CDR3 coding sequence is TGTGCCAGCAGCCAAGAGGCTAGCGGGTTCGTGGACGGCACAGATACGCAGTATTTT. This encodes CASSQEASGFVDGTDTQYF.

CDR3 amino acids: CASSFGGGGKNTGELFF. The CDR3 region has the DNA TGTGCCAGCAGTTTTGGTGGCGGGGGAAAGAACACCGGGGAGCTGTTTTTT. The J gene is TRBJ2-2, the V gene TRBV28; 7 bases align to TRBD2. The J segment lost 1 base and the V segment lost 3 bases, leaving 8 bases of the junction unmatched. The CDR3 is 17 amino acids. CDR1 and CDR2 (germline): MDHEN, SYDVKM.

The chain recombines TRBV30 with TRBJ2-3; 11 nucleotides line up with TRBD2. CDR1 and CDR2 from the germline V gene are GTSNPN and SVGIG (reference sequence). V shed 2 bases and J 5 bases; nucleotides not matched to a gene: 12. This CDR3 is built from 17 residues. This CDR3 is CAWSLLGTSGRGDTQYF. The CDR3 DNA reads TGTGCCTGGAGTCTCCTTGGGACTAGCGGTCGAGGAGATACGCAGTATTTT.

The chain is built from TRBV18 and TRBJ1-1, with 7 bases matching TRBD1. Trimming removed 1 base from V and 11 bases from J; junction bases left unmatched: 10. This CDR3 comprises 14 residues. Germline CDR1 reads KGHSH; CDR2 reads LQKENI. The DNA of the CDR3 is TGTGCCAGCTCACCACAAAAACAGGGGTTGGATGCTTTCTTT. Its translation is CASSPQKQGLDAFF.

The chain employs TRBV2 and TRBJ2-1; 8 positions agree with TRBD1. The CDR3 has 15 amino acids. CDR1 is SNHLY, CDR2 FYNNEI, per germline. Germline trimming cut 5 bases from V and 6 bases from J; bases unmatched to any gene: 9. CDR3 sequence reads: CASSPGTGSFNEQFF. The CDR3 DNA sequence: TGTGCCAGCAGTCCGGGGACAGGATCGTTCAATGAGCAGTTCTTC.

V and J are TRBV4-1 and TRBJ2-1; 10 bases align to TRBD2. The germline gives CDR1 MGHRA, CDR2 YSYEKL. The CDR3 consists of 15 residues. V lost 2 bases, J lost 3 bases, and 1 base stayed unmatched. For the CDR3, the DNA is TGCGCCAGCAGCCAATGGACTAGCGGCTACAATGAGCAGTTCTTC. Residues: CASSQWTSGYNEQFF.